The 25 T cell receptor beta chains in this list originate from one sample, sequenced in a study of shared clonotypes between healthy human individuals. Data came from immunoSEQ multiplex PCR; TCRdb stores just in-frame clones and leaves some out. The table includes about 460,000 clones, approximately 77% detected once. The sequencing sample was made of PBMCs. These receptors originate from a woman aged 40 to 49 in good health. Some clones in this sample may be carry-over from other donors' samples.

V is TRBV7-9 and J is TRBJ2-3; TRBD2 matches 7 bases. Trimming at V came to 4 bases and at J to 3 bases, leaving 4 bases not matched to a gene. The germline V gene has CDR1 SEHNR and CDR2 FQNEAQ (reference sequence). The CDR3 totals 14 residues. Written as DNA, the CDR3 is TGTGCCAGCAGCTACCGGGACTATACAGATACGCAGTATTTT. Translation gives CASSYRDYTDTQYF.

This clone appeared once. The chain links TRBV11-2 to TRBJ2-3, with D perhaps matching TRBD2 (6 bases). Trimming took 5 bases from V and 0 from J, leaving 15 bases between them. The CDR3 runs to 16 residues. In germline, CDR1 is SGHAT, CDR2 FQNNGV. The CDR3 region is CASSLGRGSSTDTQYF. In DNA form, the CDR3 reads TGTGCCAGCAGCCTGGGTCGGGGGAGCAGCACAGATACGCAGTATTTT. Looking up the rest from reference TRBV11-2 and TRBJ2-3 gives the full variable domain: EAGVAQSPRYKIIEKRQSVAFWCNPISGHATLYWYQQILGQGPKLLIQFQNNGVVDDSQLPKDRFSAERLKGVDSTLKIQPAKLEDSAVYLCASSLGRGSSTDTQYFGPGTRLTVL.

A few counts support this clone. The rearrangement links TRBV28 to TRBJ2-7; 7 positions match TRBD2. Germline CDR1 is MDHEN and CDR2 is SYDVKM. J lost 3 bases, V lost 8 bases, and 10 bases had no gene match. The CDR3 runs 14 residues. CDR3 DNA: TGTGCCAGCTCCACCGGGACTACCGTCTACGAGCAGTACTTC. Protein product: CASSTGTTVYEQYF.

J is TRBJ1-3 and V is TRBV30; D uncertain. Judging by the DNA end, TRBJ2-2 fits better; the J call may be wrong. This CDR3 is 14 amino acids long. CDR1 GTSNPN and CDR2 SVGIG come from the germline V gene (reference sequence). The CDR3 here is CAWSVQQNTGELFF. In DNA form, the CDR3 reads TGTGCCTGGAGTGTACAACAGAACACCGGGGAGCTGTTTTTT.

The V gene is TRBV7-9, the J gene TRBJ2-7; D is ambiguous. Germline assignment: CDR1 SEHNR and CDR2 FQNEAQ (reference sequence). V was clipped by 3 bases and J by 5 bases, with 11 bases between them. The CDR3 extends over 13 amino acids. CDR3 amino acids: CASSFLENHEQYF. The CDR3 DNA is TGTGCCAGCAGCTTTTTGGAGAACCACGAGCAGTACTTC.

For this clone: A junction end diverges from the germline sequence, so it may reflect a read error. The chain couples TRBV10-3 to TRBJ2-7; possibly TRBD1 for D (5 bases). Germline CDR1 ENHRY, CDR2 SYGVKD. CDR3 length equals 13 residues. The CDR3 region is CASSYNFRQGQYF. The CDR3 bases are TGTGCCAGCAGTTATAACTTTCGGCAGGGTCAGTACTTC.

This clone was counted at least ten times. The gene calls are TRBV11-3 and TRBJ2-1; 10 nucleotides align to TRBD2. The J segment lost 0 bases and the V segment lost 5 bases, leaving 4 bases of the junction unmatched. Germline-derived CDR1 and CDR2 are SGHNT and YENEEA. The CDR3 consists of 16 residues. CDR3 in DNA: TGTGCCAGCAGCCAGGGACTAGCGAGCTCCTACAATGAGCAGTTCTTC. The encoded protein is CASSQGLASSYNEQFF.

To note about this clone: This probably arose from a read error, given a far larger clone one base away. Other nucleotide sequences from this sample produce the same CDR3. The V call is TRBV7-3, the J call TRBJ2-2, with 7 bases identical to TRBD2. The CDR3 totals 16 residues. CDR1 is SGHTA, CDR2 FQGTGA, per germline. V lost 1 base, J lost 2 bases, and 4 bases stayed unmatched. CDR3 DNA: TGTGCCAGCAGCTTAAGGGGCGGGAGAAACACCGGGGAGCTGTTTTTT. Protein sequence: CASSLRGGRNTGELFF.

In this sample, this clone turned up a few times. CDR3 in amino acids: CASSPLSHTDTQYF. CDR3 nucleotides: TGTGCCAGCTCACCCCTTTCTCACACAGATACGCAGTATTTT. The chain combines TRBV18 with TRBJ2-3; D not certain. The CDR3 contains 14 residues. Germline CDR1 is KGHSH and CDR2 is LQKENI. V lost 3 bases, J lost 2 bases, and 9 bases lay in between.

This rearrangement joins TRBV28 to TRBJ2-1; D unclear. The CDR3 sequence is 16 residues long. Germline values: CDR1 MDHEN, CDR2 SYDVKM. V gave up 6 bases and J gave up 0 bases, with 15 bases separating them. The CDR3, as DNA: TGTGCCAGCAGGTCCGGAAGCTTTAGCTCCTACAATGAGCAGTTCTTC. As protein: CASRSGSFSSYNEQFF.

The chain carries TRBV2 and TRBJ1-6; D remains ambiguous. CDR1 is SNHLY and CDR2 is FYNNEI in the germline V gene. This CDR3 is built from 15 residues. V was trimmed by 8 bases and J by 0 bases, leaving 11 bases between them. The CDR3 region has the DNA TGTGCCAGCCGTACCCAGAGCTCCTATAATTCACCCCTCCACTTT. Translating gives CASRTQSSYNSPLHF.

The chain links TRBV9 to TRBJ2-2, with 7 positions matching TRBD2. V shed 4 bases and J 2 bases; nucleotides not matched to a gene: 11. The CDR3 totals 17 residues. Germline CDR1 reads SGDLS; CDR2 reads YYNGEE. CDR3 coding DNA: TGTGCCAGCAGCCTCGGGGGGAGGACCGCCAACACCGGGGAGCTGTTTTTT. Its translation is CASSLGGRTANTGELFF.

This clone was picked up one time. The chain is built from TRBV5-1 and TRBJ1-5, with a weak D call TRBD1 (5 bases). Germline V CDR1 and CDR2: SGHRS, YFSETQ. The V end was cut by 4 bases, the J end by 7 bases, with 15 bases between. The CDR3 totals 14 residues. In nucleotides, the CDR3 is TGCGCCAGCAGCCCCGGGGAGGGGAGGCAGCCCCAGCATTTT. Protein product: CASSPGEGRQPQHF.

This chain's CDR3 is CASSVGPGRGVQETQYF. The CDR3 nucleotides are TGTGCCAGCAGCGTAGGACCGGGGAGAGGAGTTCAAGAGACCCAGTACTTC. The V gene is TRBV9, the J gene TRBJ2-5; a weak D match, TRBD2 (5 bases). Trimming took off 0 bases at V and 2 bases at J, with 17 bases between the two ends. This CDR3 spans 17 amino acids. Germline CDR1 and CDR2: SGDLS and YYNGEE.

This clone was observed a single time. The genes are TRBV9 and TRBJ1-3; perhaps TRBD1 as D (6 bases). CDR1 and CDR2 (germline): SGDLS, YYNGEE. The CDR3 is made up of 15 amino acids. The V end was cut by 5 bases, the J end by 7 bases, with 19 bases between. The CDR3 loop reads CASSRMTEGGNTIYF. The DNA for the CDR3 is TGTGCCAGCAGTCGGATGACAGAGGGGGGGAACACCATATATTTT.

This clone turned up a few times. V usage is TRBV19 and J usage is TRBJ1-4, with 7 bases lining up with TRBD1. This CDR3 has 14 residues. Trimming took 6 bases from V and 4 from J; bases not matched to a gene: 5. CDR1 LNHDA and CDR2 SQIVND come from the germline V gene (reference sequence). This chain's CDR3 is CASSKRQGNEKLFF. As DNA, the CDR3 is TGTGCCAGTAGCAAACGACAGGGTAATGAAAAACTGTTTTTT.

The chain links TRBV5-1 to TRBJ2-3; 10 bases fit TRBD2. V trimming: 3 bases; J trimming: 3 bases; junction bases outside the gene matches: 10. This CDR3 is 17 amino acids long. Germline CDR1 reads SGHRS; CDR2 reads YFSETQ. In nucleotides, the CDR3 is TGCGCCAGCAGCTCCCCCGAGAGCGGGAGGGGGACAGATACGCAGTATTTT. Its protein product is CASSSPESGRGTDTQYF.

Of note for this clone: The likely explanation is a read error, given a far larger clone one base away. Other DNA sequences from this sample encode an identical CDR3 as well. The chain uses TRBV6-4 and TRBJ2-1; D not resolved. Germline CDR1 reads MRHNA; CDR2 reads SNTAGT. This CDR3 is built from 16 residues. Trimming left V 3 bases short and J 8 bases short, with 20 bases between. In nucleotides, the CDR3 is TGTGCCAGCAGTGATCAGTCTGGGCAGGAAGTCGATGAGCAGTTCTTC. Its translation is CASSDQSGQEVDEQFF.

This chain uses TRBV19 with TRBJ1-1; perhaps TRBD1 as D (6 bases). The germline CDR1 and CDR2 sequences are LNHDA and SQIVND (reference sequence). Trimming left V 6 bases short and J 5 bases short, with 19 bases between. The CDR3 length is 15 residues. The CDR3 sequence: CASSPSGTLGTEAFF. The CDR3 DNA is TGTGCCAGTAGCCCCTCCGGGACATTGGGGACTGAAGCTTTCTTT.

This chain joins TRBV19 and TRBJ1-1; 9 bases line up with TRBD1. The CDR3 extends over 14 amino acids. With V trimmed by 6 bases and J by 5 bases, 7 bases remained unmatched. Germline CDR1 reads LNHDA; CDR2 reads SQIVND (reference sequence). The CDR3, as DNA: TGTGCCAGTAGATCGGGACAGGGAGATACTGAAGCTTTCTTT. Its translation is CASRSGQGDTEAFF. The full variable domain, in which reference TRBV19 and TRBJ1-1 provide the parts outside the CDR3, is DGGITQSPKYLFRKEGQNVTLSCEQNLNHDAMYWYRQDPGQGLRLIYYSQIVNDFQKGDIAEGYSVSREKKESFPLTVTSAQKNPTAFYLCASRSGQGDTEAFFGQGTRLTVV.

J is TRBJ2-7 and V is TRBV5-1, with TRBD2 identical over 7 bases. There are 16 residues in the CDR3. V shed 4 bases, J shed 4 bases, and the junction held 14 bases outside the gene matches. Germline CDR1 and CDR2: SGHRS and YFSETQ. DNA for the CDR3: TGCGCCAGCAGCCCCACCCCTCTCGCGGGAGTTTACGAGCAGTACTTC. Translated, it gives CASSPTPLAGVYEQYF.

The J gene is TRBJ1-5, the V gene TRBV6-1; unclear D gene. The CDR3 covers 15 residues. V lost 0 bases and J lost 9, with 15 bases in between. Germline lookup yields CDR1 MNHNS and CDR2 SASEGT. Here the CDR3 reads CASSEAEATVRPQHF. For the CDR3, the DNA is TGTGCCAGCAGTGAAGCCGAGGCAACCGTAAGGCCCCAGCATTTT.

The gene calls are TRBV5-1 and TRBJ1-1; D may be TRBD1 (5 bases). Looked up from germline, CDR1 is SGHRS and CDR2 is YFSETQ. V dropped 4 bases and J dropped 5 bases, with 12 bases sitting between them. This CDR3 is built from 13 residues. In DNA form, the CDR3 reads TGCGCCAGCAGCCAAACTGGGGGAACTGAAGCTTTCTTT. This sequence encodes CASSQTGGTEAFF. Drawing the rest from reference TRBV5-1 and TRBJ1-1, the complete variable domain is KAGVTQTPRYLIKTRGQQVTLSCSPISGHRSVSWYQQTPGQGLQFLFEYFSETQRNKGNFPGRFSGRQFSNSRSEMNVSTLELGDSALYLCASSQTGGTEAFFGQGTRLTVV.

J is TRBJ2-2 and V is TRBV2; TRBD2 agrees at 10 bases. The CDR3 totals 15 residues. V lost 4 bases and J lost 4; bases outside the gene matches: 3. The germline V gene encodes CDR1 SNHLY and CDR2 FYNNEI. CDR3: CASSASGRGTGELFF. CDR3 DNA sequence: TGTGCCAGCAGTGCCAGCGGGAGGGGCACCGGGGAGCTGTTTTTT.

The chain links TRBV7-9 to TRBJ1-2; 8 positions agree with TRBD1. The CDR3 sequence is 13 residues long. The germline V gene has CDR1 SEHNR and CDR2 FQNEAQ (reference sequence). The V and J ends lost 4 bases and 8 bases, in that order; junction bases with no gene match: 6. The CDR3 sequence: CASSSTGAEGYTF. Here the CDR3 DNA reads TGTGCCAGCAGCTCGACAGGGGCGGAAGGCTACACCTTC.